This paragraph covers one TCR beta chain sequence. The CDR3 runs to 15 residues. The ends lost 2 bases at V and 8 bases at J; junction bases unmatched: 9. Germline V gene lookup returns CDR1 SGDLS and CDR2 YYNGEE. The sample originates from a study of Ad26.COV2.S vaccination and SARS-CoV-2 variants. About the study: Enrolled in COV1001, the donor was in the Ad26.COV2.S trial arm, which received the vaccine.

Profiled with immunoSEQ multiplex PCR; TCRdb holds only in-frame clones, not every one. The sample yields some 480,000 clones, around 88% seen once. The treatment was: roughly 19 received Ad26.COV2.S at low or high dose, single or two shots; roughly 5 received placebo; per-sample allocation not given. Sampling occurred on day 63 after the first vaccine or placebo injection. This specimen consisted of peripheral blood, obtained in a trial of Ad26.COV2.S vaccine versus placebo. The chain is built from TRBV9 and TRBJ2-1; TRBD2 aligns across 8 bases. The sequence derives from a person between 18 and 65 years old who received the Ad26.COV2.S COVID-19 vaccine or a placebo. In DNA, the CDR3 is TGTGCCAGCAGCGTGGGAGGGACTAGTTGGTATGAGCAGTTCTTC. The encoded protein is CASSVGGTSWYEQFF. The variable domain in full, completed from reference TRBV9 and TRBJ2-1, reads DSGVTQTPKHLITATGQRVTLRCSPRSGDLSVYWYQQSLDQGLQFLIQYYNGEERAKGNILERFSAQQFPDLHSELNLSSLELGDSALYFCASSVGGTSWYEQFFGPGTRLTVL.